A single sample gave rise to the 10 T cell receptor beta chains below, sequenced in a study of blood T cell repertoires in COVID-19 (dated by TCRdb to about 2020). Library method: the immunoSEQ multiplex PCR assay. What TCRdb holds here is the immuneACCESS table cut down to in-frame rearrangements. Part of the clones is not present; checked against another copy, under half of the missing clones reflect an unresolved V gene, and the others are unexplained. Present in this sample are 250,000 or so clones, approximately 90% of which were seen just once. In total, the top ten clones hold around 3% of the sample. The sample consisted of peripheral blood. The receptors were sampled from a man younger than 35 with active or convalescent COVID-19.

The rearrangement joins TRBV4-1 to TRBJ1-1; TRBD1 is a possible D gene (5 bases). The germline gives CDR1 MGHRA, CDR2 YSYEKL. The CDR3 runs to 16 residues. Trimming took 0 bases from V and 7 from J, leaving 18 bases between them. CDR3 sequence: CASSQDWGSWVGEAFF. The CDR3, as DNA: TGCGCCAGCAGCCAAGATTGGGGCAGTTGGGTGGGTGAAGCTTTCTTT.

The rearrangement links TRBV4-3 to TRBJ1-2; no firm D call. Trimming left V 1 base short and J 7 bases short, with 16 bases between. There are 15 residues in the CDR3. The V gene's germline CDR1 is LGHNA and CDR2 YSLEER. CDR3 loop: CASSQGPGGLSGYTF. In DNA form, the CDR3 reads TGCGCCAGCAGCCAAGGGCCCGGAGGGCTAAGTGGCTACACCTTC.

This sequence joins TRBV7-9 and TRBJ2-7, with 9 nucleotides matching TRBD2. J was trimmed by 3 bases and V by 4 bases; bases with no gene match: 1. The germline CDR1 and CDR2 sequences are SEHNR and FQNEAQ (reference sequence). The CDR3 extends over 13 amino acids. The CDR3 DNA reads TGTGCCAGCAGCTCAGCGGGGGGCTACGAGCAGTACTTC. Its translation: CASSSAGGYEQYF.

The chain is built from TRBV29-1 and TRBJ1-1, with D perhaps matching TRBD1 (5 bases). Trimming pared 3 bases from V and 4 bases from J, leaving 12 bases between. Germline loops: CDR1 SQVTM, CDR2 ANQGSEA. This CDR3 is 13 amino acids long. This chain's CDR3 is CSVDLGGSTEAFF. CDR3 sequence (DNA): TGCAGCGTTGATTTGGGGGGGAGCACTGAAGCTTTCTTT.

This clone came up a few times. The chain is built from TRBV4-3 and TRBJ1-1; no clear D gene. This CDR3 contains 14 residues. CDR1 and CDR2 (germline): LGHNA, YSLEER. The V and J ends lost 0 bases and 2 bases respectively, with 7 bases between them. The CDR3: CASSQEWPNTEAFF. CDR3 in DNA: TGCGCCAGCAGCCAAGAGTGGCCTAACACTGAAGCTTTCTTT.

The chain combines TRBV5-6 with TRBJ2-6; tentative D call: TRBD1 (6 bases). Trimming shortened V by 3 bases and J by 4 bases, and 17 bases separated the two germline ends. CDR1 is SGHDT and CDR2 is YYEEEE in the germline V gene. The CDR3 sequence is 17 residues long. In nucleotides, the CDR3 is TGTGCCAGCAGCTCCCCCAGGGGAATCGGAGGGGCCAACGTCCTGACTTTC. It specifies CASSSPRGIGGANVLTF.

The chain is built from TRBV12-5 and TRBJ2-5; possible D gene TRBD1, 5 bases. The CDR3 runs to 13 residues. CDR1 is LGHNT and CDR2 is FRNRAP in the germline V gene. V lost 7 bases and J 5 bases, leaving 14 bases between the germline ends. The CDR3 region has the DNA TGTGCTAGTGTGGGGCCCTCCCGGGAGACCCAGTACTTC. Its translation: CASVGPSRETQYF.

The V gene is TRBV19, the J gene TRBJ1-2; 8 bases align to TRBD1. The V and J ends lost 5 bases and 3 bases, in that order; junction bases with no gene match: 5. This CDR3 region has 14 residues. Germline assignment: CDR1 LNHDA and CDR2 SQIVND (reference sequence). CDR3 sequence (DNA): TGTGCCAGTAGTCGCGGACAGGGAGACTATGGCTACACCTTC. Protein sequence: CASSRGQGDYGYTF.

The J gene is TRBJ2-1, the V gene TRBV5-4, with D tentatively TRBD1 (6 bases). V was cut by 1 base and J by 6 bases, with 14 bases left in between. Germline CDR1 SGHNT, CDR2 YYREEE (reference sequence). The CDR3 consists of 15 residues. CDR3 coding DNA: TGTGCCAGCAGCTTGAACGTTGACAGGAGCAATGAGCAGTTCTTC. Residues: CASSLNVDRSNEQFF. Complete variable domain (other parts from reference TRBV5-4 and TRBJ2-1): ETGVTQSPTHLIKTRGQQVTLRCSSQSGHNTVSWYQQALGQGPQFIFQYYREEENGRGNFPPRFSGLQFPNYSSELNVNALELDDSALYLCASSLNVDRSNEQFFGPGTRLTVL.

The chain is built from TRBV27 and TRBJ1-6; D is ambiguous. In germline, CDR1 is MNHEY, CDR2 SMNVEV (reference sequence). CDR3 length: 13 amino acids. V lost 2 bases, J lost 9 bases, and 8 bases lay in between. This chain's CDR3 is CASSLLTASPLHF. The CDR3 DNA sequence: TGTGCCAGCAGTTTACTCACAGCTTCACCCCTCCACTTT.